The 8 T cell receptor beta chains given below trace back to one sample, sequenced in a study of T and B cells in COVID-19 patients. Multiplex PCR with BIOMED2 TRB-A/B primer pools amplified TRB rearrangements. Each CDR3 protein is one row after TCRdb ran MiXCR on the multiplex PCR reads. The sample yields 18,000 or so distinct CDR3 sequences, around 35% seen once. From blood, about 250-500 ng of genomic DNA served as TRB template. Sequencing was performed on blood. These TCRs come from a human donor with active COVID-19.

By share, this clonotype ranks as medium-sized (0.01 to 0.1%). V usage is TRBV29-1 and J usage is TRBJ1-2; D unclear. The V gene's germline CDR1 is SQVTM and CDR2 ANQGSEA. Trimming removed 6 bases at V and 5 bases at J, with 13 bases between. This CDR3 contains 12 residues. The CDR3 reads CSVDFPAYGYTF. The DNA of the CDR3 is TGCAGCGTCGACTTCCCTGCTTATGGCTACACCTTC.

The sample holds a few counts of this clonotype. This sequence joins TRBV15 and TRBJ1-2; D uncertain. The CDR3 runs 15 residues. V was clipped by 0 bases and J by 6 bases, with 14 bases between them. CDR1 and CDR2 from the germline V gene are LNHNV and YYDKDF (reference sequence). The CDR3 here is CATSRDSEGWHGYTF. DNA for the CDR3: TGTGCCACCAGCAGAGATTCCGAGGGATGGCATGGCTACACCTTC.

The table lists this clonotype with a few counts. V and J are TRBV25-1 and TRBJ2-5; unclear D gene. The CDR3 consists of 12 residues. Germline V lookup: CDR1 MGHDK, CDR2 SYGVNS. V was shortened by 7 bases and J by 5 bases, with 11 bases between the two germline ends. The chain's CDR3 is CASTLGRETQYF. For the CDR3, the DNA is TGTGCCAGCACCCTAGGAAGGGAGACCCAGTACTTC.

Comments on this clonotype: The junction and the germline gene differ at one end; a read error may be behind it. The chain is built from TRBV7-9 and TRBJ2-1, with 8 bases lining up with TRBD2. Germline lookup yields CDR1 SEHNR and CDR2 FQNEAQ (reference sequence). This CDR3 region has 16 residues. The CDR3 loop reads CVSSAEGTRAYNEQFF. CDR3 DNA: TGTGTCAGCAGCGCGGAGGGGACTAGGGCCTACAATGAGCAGTTCTTC.

V gene TRBV19 combines with J gene TRBJ2-2, with D hard to call. V lost 9 bases and J lost 4, with 9 bases in between. CDR1 and CDR2 from the germline V gene are LNHDA and SQIVND (reference sequence). CDR3 length equals 12 residues. CDR3 in DNA: TGTGCCAGCTGGGGTTTCACCGGGGAGCTGTTTTTT. Residues: CASWGFTGELFF. Complete variable domain (other parts from reference TRBV19 and TRBJ2-2): DGGITQSPKYLFRKEGQNVTLSCEQNLNHDAMYWYRQDPGQGLRLIYYSQIVNDFQKGDIAEGYSVSREKKESFPLTVTSAQKNPTAFYLCASWGFTGELFFGEGSRLTVL.

A few counts support this clonotype. CDR3 amino acids: CASSSLAGNTGELFF. The CDR3 bases are TGCGCCAGCAGCTCTCTTGCGGGGAACACCGGGGAGCTGTTTTTT. The chain uses TRBV5-1 and TRBJ2-2; D perhaps matches TRBD2 (5 bases). The CDR3 is 15 residues long. Germline V lookup: CDR1 SGHRS, CDR2 YFSETQ. V lost 3 bases and J 1 base, leaving 10 bases between the germline ends.

The V and J genes are TRBV13 and TRBJ2-5; D possibly corresponds to TRBD2 (7 bases). The CDR3 consists of 14 residues. Trimming shortened V by 3 bases and J by 5 bases, and 13 bases separated the two germline ends. CDR1 is PRHDT and CDR2 is FYEKMQ in the germline V gene (reference sequence). CDR3 loop: CASSLGGGRETQYF. The CDR3 bases are TGTGCCAGCAGCTTGGGGGGGGGCCGGGAGACCCAGTACTTC.

The chain is built from TRBV12-3 or TRBV12-4 and TRBJ2-7; D unresolved. Trimming removed 6 bases at V and 0 bases at J, with 15 bases between. CDR3 length: 15 amino acids. The CDR3, as DNA: TGTGCCAGCAGCCGTGGACGGTCGAGCTCCTACGAGCAGTACTTC. Its translation is CASSRGRSSSYEQYF.